The entry below describes one T cell receptor (beta chain). The data belong to a study of blood T cell repertoires in COVID-19. Some clones are missing from TCRdb's copy, which holds only in-frame ones; the method was immunoSEQ multiplex PCR. In the table there are 99,000 or so clones, just under 85% of which are singletons. Trimming removed 2 bases at V and 6 bases at J, with 16 bases between. The germline CDR1 and CDR2 sequences are MNHEY and SVGAGI. The CDR3 is 15 amino acids. The sequencing sample was made of peripheral blood. This sequence joins TRBV6-5 and TRBJ2-5; D is unclear. This TCR derives from a woman older than 75 with active or convalescent COVID-19. CDR3 nucleotide sequence: TGTGCCAGCAGTTACGAGCTAGACCCGAGCCAGACCCAGTACTTC. Its protein product is CASSYELDPSQTQYF.